The 14 T cell receptor beta chains reported below all come from one sample, sequenced in a study of cytomegalovirus exposure and HLA in healthy donors. PCR involved 60 Vbeta and 13 Jbeta primers. Data came from immunoSEQ multiplex PCR; TCRdb stores just in-frame clones and leaves some out. The sample contains roughly 180,000 clones, approximately 80% of which appear only once. Input material: PBMCs. These receptors were collected from a girl between 5 and 17 years old in good health and CMV-seropositive.

As DNA, the CDR3 is TGTGCCAGCAGCTACAGGGATAGCTCCTACAATGAGCAGTTCTTC. It specifies CASSYRDSSYNEQFF. This chain links TRBV11-3 with TRBJ2-1; the D gene is possibly TRBD1 (6 bases). From germline, CDR1 is SGHNT and CDR2 YENEEA. The length of the CDR3 is 15 residues. V lost 4 bases to trimming and J lost 0 bases, with 10 bases between them.

J is TRBJ2-1 and V is TRBV11-3; the D is unclear. The germline gives CDR1 SGHNT, CDR2 YENEEA. The CDR3 has 15 residues. Trimming took off 1 base at V and 1 base at J, with 8 bases between the two ends. The CDR3: CASSLGLLSYNEQFF. The CDR3 DNA reads TGTGCCAGCAGCTTAGGGCTCCTTTCCTACAATGAGCAGTTCTTC. Combining the CDR3 with reference TRBV11-3 and TRBJ2-1 gives the whole variable domain EAGVVQSPRYKIIEKKQPVAFWCNPISGHNTLYWYLQNLGQGPELLIRYENEEAVDDSQLPKDRFSAERLKGVDSTLKIQPAELGDSAVYLCASSLGLLSYNEQFFGPGTRLTVL.

This clone occurred a few times. V usage is TRBV5-6 and J usage is TRBJ2-1; 7 bases fit TRBD2. Germline V CDR1 and CDR2: SGHDT, YYEEEE. The ends lost 3 bases at V and 10 bases at J; junction bases unmatched: 4. CDR3 length: 12 amino acids. DNA of the CDR3: TGTGCCAGCAGCTCAGAGGGAGGGGAGCAGTTCTTC. This gives the protein CASSSEGGEQFF.

The chain employs TRBV7-8 and TRBJ2-2, with 9 bases aligning to TRBD1. CDR1 is SGHVS and CDR2 is FQNEAQ in the germline V gene. The V segment lost 6 bases and the J segment 0 bases; nucleotides outside the gene matches: 5. The CDR3 is 16 amino acids. CDR3 nucleotide sequence: TGTGCCAGCAGAACAAACAGGGGGCCGAACACCGGGGAGCTGTTTTTT. This encodes CASRTNRGPNTGELFF. Full variable domain (missing parts from reference TRBV7-8 and TRBJ2-2): GAGVSQSPRYKVAKRGQDVALRCDPISGHVSLFWYQQALGQGPEFLTYFQNEAQLDKSGLPSDRFFAERPEGSVSTLKIQRTQQEDSAVYLCASRTNRGPNTGELFFGEGSRLTVL.

The chain employs TRBV10-2 and TRBJ1-2; 11 bases agree with TRBD1. CDR1 and CDR2 from the germline V gene are WSHSY and SAAADI. This CDR3 contains 12 residues. V shed 10 bases and J 6 bases; nucleotides not matched to a gene: 4. The CDR3 nucleotides are TGCGCCACGCGGACAGGGGGCAATGGCTACACCTTC. As protein: CATRTGGNGYTF.

The chain links TRBV7-3 to TRBJ1-1; no definite D call. V shed 1 base and J shed 1 base, with 4 bases lying between them. The CDR3 has 13 residues. Per germline, CDR1 SGHTA and CDR2 FQGTGA. The CDR3 loop is CASSLNGNTEAFF. The CDR3 DNA reads as TGTGCCAGCAGCTTAAACGGGAACACTGAAGCTTTCTTT.

V and J are TRBV5-1 and TRBJ2-7, with 9 bases fitting TRBD2. V lost 0 bases to trimming and J lost 1 base; unmatched junction nucleotides: 2. The germline gives CDR1 SGHRS, CDR2 YFSETQ. This CDR3 comprises 15 residues. CDR3 amino acids: CASSLGSGSSYEQYF. DNA of the CDR3: TGCGCCAGCAGCTTGGGTAGCGGGAGTTCCTACGAGCAGTACTTC.

The gene calls are TRBV29-1 and TRBJ2-1; D unclear. Germline loops: CDR1 SQVTM, CDR2 ANQGSEA. The CDR3 contains 11 residues. V lost 3 bases and J 4 bases, leaving 4 bases between the germline ends. The CDR3 sequence is CSVESYNEQFF. CDR3 coding DNA: TGCAGCGTTGAGTCATACAATGAGCAGTTCTTC.

This chain uses TRBV7-9 with TRBJ2-7, with D perhaps matching TRBD2 (6 bases). Trimming shortened V by 5 bases and J by 4 bases, and 15 bases separated the two germline ends. Germline assignment: CDR1 SEHNR and CDR2 FQNEAQ (reference sequence). The CDR3 has 14 residues. For the CDR3, the DNA is TGTGCCAGCAGCCCAGAGAGGGGAGGTTACGAGCAGTACTTC. This encodes CASSPERGGYEQYF.

V gene TRBV2 combines with J gene TRBJ1-3; 7 bases agree with TRBD1. Per germline, CDR1 SNHLY and CDR2 FYNNEI. This CDR3 region has 15 residues. The junction had 7 bases not matched to a gene; V was cut back by 6 bases and J by 2 bases. Here the CDR3 reads CASRRDRLPGNTIYF. The CDR3 DNA reads as TGTGCCAGCAGGAGGGACAGATTACCTGGAAACACCATATATTTT.

The chain employs TRBV5-8 and TRBJ2-3, with 7 nucleotides matching TRBD1. The CDR3 runs 15 residues. After removal of 4 bases from V and 0 bases from J, the junction contained 5 bases not matched to a gene. Per the germline V gene, CDR1 is SGHTS and CDR2 is YDEGEE. DNA for the CDR3: TGTGCCAGCAGCCAACCGACAGGGAGCACAGATACGCAGTATTTT. It specifies CASSQPTGSTDTQYF.

V and J are TRBV4-1 and TRBJ1-2, with TRBD1 matching 9 bases. CDR3 size: 15 residues. CDR1 is MGHRA, CDR2 YSYEKL, per germline. The junction had 5 bases not matched to a gene; V was cut back by 1 base and J by 5 bases. The CDR3 spells CASSQAGTGMYGYTF. CDR3 sequence (DNA): TGCGCCAGCAGCCAAGCGGGGACAGGGATGTATGGCTACACCTTC.

This chain links TRBV19 with TRBJ1-5; D not certain. Germline V gives CDR1 LNHDA, CDR2 SQIVND (reference sequence). This CDR3 comprises 14 residues. Between the trimmed V and J ends, which lost 6 bases and 4 bases, there was a span of 13 bases. CDR3 sequence reads: CASRIGLLNQPQHF. The CDR3 nucleotides read TGTGCCAGTAGAATTGGGCTTCTTAATCAGCCCCAGCATTTT. Full variable domain (rest looked up from reference TRBV19 and TRBJ1-5): DGGITQSPKYLFRKEGQNVTLSCEQNLNHDAMYWYRQDPGQGLRLIYYSQIVNDFQKGDIAEGYSVSREKKESFPLTVTSAQKNPTAFYLCASRIGLLNQPQHFGDGTRLSIL.

This chain joins TRBV7-2 and TRBJ1-2; 8 bases map to TRBD1. V was pared by 3 bases and J by 8 bases, with 14 bases of the junction left unmatched. Germline assignment: CDR1 SGHTA and CDR2 FQGNSA. There are 16 residues in the CDR3. The CDR3 coding sequence is TGTGCCAGCAGCTTGGGACCACGGACAGGGCGGAAAGGCTACACCTTC. Its protein product is CASSLGPRTGRKGYTF.